The text below deals with one T cell receptor (beta chain). Its antigen is unidentified. The entry originates in a study of vaccination and CD4 T cells after COVID-19. Across the whole study: In the convalescent cohort, there were six males and four females, two of them Hispanic.

The V and J ends lost 2 bases and 5 bases, in that order; junction bases with no gene match: 4. This CDR3 spans 15 amino acids. Treatment of the sample: roughly nine-day PBMC culture with coronavirus spike peptide pools or control peptides (ViraFEST assay). Cultured CD4+ T-cell DNA underwent Oncomine TCR Beta short-read sequencing. In TCRdb, the PCR reads were re-called with MiXCR into one record per CDR3 protein. The table lists about 24,000 distinct CDR3 sequences, about 60% of them singletons. The sequence was obtained from a human donor who had recovered from COVID-19. Sequenced material: CD4+ T cells from blood, cultured in vitro. The V gene is TRBV12-3 or TRBV12-4, the J gene TRBJ1-5; TRBD1 agrees at 9 bases. This chain's CDR3 is CASSLTRQGDQPQHF. The CDR3 nucleotides read TGTGCCAGCAGTTTAACCCGACAGGGGGATCAGCCCCAGCATTTT.